This T cell receptor beta chain is from a study of T-cell reconstitution after alpha-beta-depleted transplantation in children. Ten or more counts support this clonotype. No antigen is known for it. The library targeted TCRbeta and was prepared with unique molecular identifiers. Each CDR3 protein gets one entry after TCRdb re-called the PCR reads with MiXCR. The table has 65,000 to 85,000 distinct CDR3 sequences, around 9.9% seen once. Study-wide points: At one year after transplant, newly produced T cells mostly accounted for T-cell counts and diversity. From surviving recipient T cells and thymic progenitors came the high day-60 TCRbeta diversity observed in some patients. By about two months after transplant, alpha-beta T cells reportedly arose from several hundred graft clones that had expanded.

The specimen comprised PBMCs, sampled before TCRalphabeta/CD19-depleted stem cell transplant. The TCR sequence derives from a boy aged 5-17 years with acute myeloid leukemia, due to receive a stem cell transplant.

DNA for the CDR3: TGTGCCAGCAGCTTCAAACCCAGTGAGACCCAGTACTTC. The encoded protein is CASSFKPSETQYF. The chain has TRBV5-6 and TRBJ2-5; no clear D. This CDR3 has 13 residues. Trimming removed 2 bases from V and 5 bases from J, with 10 bases in between. Germline CDR1 reads SGHDT; CDR2 reads YYEEEE.